The table lists the clone carrying this T cell receptor beta chain with a count of one. What it recognizes is unknown. At deep level, the assay was performed. TCRdb keeps only in-frame clones here, not all; method: immunoSEQ multiplex PCR. The repertoire holds 950,000 to 1,100,000 clones, with 60% to 80% as singletons. The CDR3 contains 13 residues. The germline V gene encodes CDR1 PRHDT and CDR2 FYEKMQ (reference sequence). The ends were cut back, 7 bases at V and 4 bases at J, with 13 bases in the middle. This sample was included in a study of shared clonotypes between healthy human individuals. The study's findings and limits: Limited genetic and exposure-history diversity came from having few donors. Sampling covered blood only; tissue repertoires likely differ.

The donor population consisted of healthy HIV-negative adults with no recent acute infections or vaccinations. This TCR came from a man aged 18 to 30 in good health. Sequenced: memory CD4+ T cells sorted from blood. The subset was: CD45RA-negative fraction. The V gene is TRBV13, the J gene TRBJ2-5; D remains unclear. The CDR3: CASTLGFRETQYF. The CDR3 bases are TGTGCCAGCACCCTTGGGTTTCGAGAGACCCAGTACTTC.